Given below is one T cell receptor (beta chain) in context. The sample holds other DNA sequences that translate to the same CDR3. The data were taken from a study of shared clonotypes between healthy human individuals. V lost 5 bases and J 1 base, leaving 9 bases between the germline ends. In germline, CDR1 is SEHNR, CDR2 FQNEAQ (reference sequence). The CDR3 is 13 residues long. Sequenced by immunoSEQ multiplex PCR; TCRdb stores in-frame clones only, minus some. The data show about 2.4 million clones, more than 90% seen once. The source material was naive CD4+ T cells sorted from blood. The subset here: CD45RA+ positively selected. The V call is TRBV7-9, the J call TRBJ2-7; tentatively, D is TRBD2 (5 bases). The TCR comes from a young man in good health. The CDR3 DNA sequence: TGTGCCAGCAGCCCCAGCGGATCCTACGAGCAGTACTTC. Translating it yields CASSPSGSYEQYF.